This T cell receptor (beta chain) was found in a study of CD8 T cells in Susac syndrome. About the research overall: There were about six sequenced Susac syndrome patients with active disease and about 8 in remission. Blood was drawn from Susac syndrome patients while they were therapy-naive, on corticosteroids, or on intravenous immunoglobulin alone.

When the RNA was reverse transcribed, random hexamers were used with an input of 0.5 to 1 ug. One entry per CDR3 protein, called by TCRdb with MiXCR from the immunoSEQ multiplex PCR reads. The sample lists more than 200,000 distinct CDR3 sequences, over 90% occurring once. Points on this clonotype: Its antigen is not identified.

Both CD4+ and CD8+ T cells were negatively isolated, and TEMRA cells underwent FACS enrichment. Points from the study as a whole: CD4+ T cell repertoires in Susac syndrome exhibited no evidence of clonal expansion.

Germline CDR1 SGHTA, CDR2 FQGNSA. V lost 5 bases and J lost 3, with 10 bases in between. The CDR3 runs to 13 residues. The specimen was CD4+ T cells from PBMCs. The chain joins TRBV7-2 to TRBJ1-2; D remains unclear. The clonotype comes from a human donor with Susac syndrome. The CDR3: CASSAPLDYGYTF. CDR3 DNA: TGTGCCAGCAGCGCACCCTTAGACTATGGCTACACCTTC.